These 15 T cell receptor beta chains share one sample of origin, sequenced in a study of blood T cell repertoires in COVID-19. Method: immunoSEQ multiplex PCR; TCRdb's copy keeps in-frame clones and lacks some. Seen here are some 270,000 clones, approximately 86% observed once, and the top ten hold 1.5% to 2%. Specimen: peripheral blood. These receptor sequences come from a woman in her sixties or seventies who had recovered from COVID-19.

The rearrangement links TRBV6-5 to TRBJ2-2; D is perhaps TRBD2 (5 bases). The CDR3 totals 13 residues. The germline V gene has CDR1 MNHEY and CDR2 SVGAGI. V was shortened by 7 bases and J by 4 bases, with 10 bases between the two germline ends. CDR3 amino acids: CASNPRGTGELFF. The CDR3 nucleotides read TGTGCCAGCAACCCCCGGGGCACCGGGGAGCTGTTTTTT.

The chain has TRBV6-5 and TRBJ1-2; D remains unclear. This CDR3 region has 13 residues. V was clipped by 2 bases and J by 4 bases, with 8 bases between them. CDR1 is MNHEY and CDR2 is SVGAGI in the germline V gene. The CDR3 spells CASSYDRSYGYTF. The CDR3 DNA reads TGTGCCAGCAGTTACGATCGCAGCTATGGCTACACCTTC.

CDR3 nucleotide sequence: TGCGCCAGCAGCCCAACAGGGGTCTACAATGAGCAGTTCTTC. Its translation is CASSPTGVYNEQFF. The chain uses TRBV5-1 and TRBJ2-1; TRBD1 aligns across 7 bases. The CDR3 contains 14 residues. J was trimmed by 3 bases and V by 4 bases; bases with no gene match: 4. Per germline, CDR1 SGHRS and CDR2 YFSETQ.

The chain links TRBV15 to TRBJ2-1; TRBD2 agrees at 9 bases. With 4 bases clipped from V and 4 bases from J, the junction kept 8 bases outside the gene matches. There are 16 residues in the CDR3. Germline V gene sequence: CDR1 LNHNV, CDR2 YYDKDF (reference sequence). CDR3 sequence (DNA): TGTGCCACCAGCACCCTTAAGGCGGGGGGGTACAATGAGCAGTTCTTC. Protein: CATSTLKAGGYNEQFF.

The chain has TRBV9 and TRBJ2-7; 7 bases line up with TRBD1. J gave up 6 bases and V 2 bases, and 5 bases lay outside the gene matches. The V gene's germline CDR1 is SGDLS and CDR2 YYNGEE. The CDR3 is 13 amino acids. CDR3 in DNA: TGTGCCAGCAGCGTGTGGGACAGCCGCGAGCAGTACTTC. Translating gives CASSVWDSREQYF.

The chain couples TRBV7-9 to TRBJ1-4, with D perhaps TRBD1 (6 bases). This CDR3 comprises 16 residues. Trimming left V 0 bases short and J 6 bases short, with 14 bases between. CDR1 and CDR2 from the germline V gene are SEHNR and FQNEAQ (reference sequence). The CDR3 DNA reads TGTGCCAGCAGCTTAGCTGGTGGCAGGGGATATGAAAAACTGTTTTTT. Its protein product is CASSLAGGRGYEKLFF.

The gene calls are TRBV19 and TRBJ2-7; weak D call: TRBD2 (5 bases). Trimming shortened V by 5 bases and J by 6 bases, and 17 bases separated the two germline ends. The CDR3 sequence is 14 residues long. Germline V gene sequence: CDR1 LNHDA, CDR2 SQIVND (reference sequence). The CDR3 loop is CASSSYPEESEQYF. CDR3 coding DNA: TGTGCCAGTAGTTCCTATCCGGAGGAAAGCGAGCAGTACTTC.

V gene TRBV7-3 combines with J gene TRBJ1-1; D is possibly TRBD1 (6 bases). This CDR3 spans 12 amino acids. CDR1 is SGHTA and CDR2 is FQGTGA in the germline V gene. V was trimmed by 6 bases and J by 7 bases, leaving 12 bases between them. CDR3 coding DNA: TGTGCCAGCAGTTTTCAAGGGGGTGAAGCTTTCTTT. This translates into CASSFQGGEAFF.

The chain is built from TRBV27 and TRBJ2-7; D is unresolved. This CDR3 spans 14 amino acids. Trimming cost V 2 bases and J 5 bases, with 13 bases left between them. Looked up from germline, CDR1 is MNHEY and CDR2 is SMNVEV (reference sequence). CDR3 loop: CASSLNGPTHEQYF. For the CDR3, the DNA is TGTGCCAGCAGTTTAAATGGGCCAACCCACGAGCAGTACTTC.

The CDR3 coding sequence is TGCGCCAGCAGCATACTGGTCACTAGCGGGGGGGCGGATGAGCAGTTCTTC. It specifies CASSILVTSGGADEQFF. The chain recombines TRBV5-1 with TRBJ2-1; 13 bases are a match to TRBD2. Unmatched junction bases numbered 12, after V lost 4 bases and J lost 8 bases. Germline V gene lookup returns CDR1 SGHRS and CDR2 YFSETQ. The CDR3 totals 17 residues.

A few counts support this clone. The CDR3: CASSLKGGTNTGELFF. The CDR3 DNA follows: TGCGCCAGCAGCTTGAAAGGGGGCACGAACACCGGGGAGCTGTTTTTT. This chain uses TRBV5-1 with TRBJ2-2; TRBD1 aligns across 7 bases. From germline, CDR1 is SGHRS and CDR2 YFSETQ. This CDR3 region has 16 residues. V lost 1 base, J lost 0 bases, and 3 bases stayed unmatched.

This clone occurred once. The gene calls are TRBV6-5 and TRBJ1-1; TRBD1 matches at 9 bases. The V gene's germline CDR1 is MNHEY and CDR2 SVGAGI. This CDR3 comprises 15 residues. V dropped 7 bases and J dropped 4; count of bases not matched to a gene: 10. The DNA of the CDR3 is TGTGCCAGCATCCGGGACAGGGTCGTTGGCACTGAAGCTTTCTTT. Translating it yields CASIRDRVVGTEAFF.

The V call is TRBV2, the J call TRBJ2-1; a possible D gene is TRBD1 (6 bases). The CDR3 loop spans 16 amino acids. The germline gives CDR1 SNHLY, CDR2 FYNNEI. V was trimmed by 1 base and J by 5 bases, leaving 15 bases between them. The CDR3 DNA sequence: TGTGCCAGCAGTGAAGTCAGGGGACCTCTAGACAATGAGCAGTTCTTC. Translating it yields CASSEVRGPLDNEQFF. Drawing the rest from reference TRBV2 and TRBJ2-1, the complete variable domain is EPEVTQTPSHQVTQMGQEVILRCVPISNHLYFYWYRQILGQKVEFLVSFYNNEISEKSEIFDDQFSVERPDGSNFTLKIRSTKLEDSAMYFCASSEVRGPLDNEQFFGPGTRLTVL.

This clone was recorded only once. The V call is TRBV19, the J call TRBJ1-2; D not resolved. The V end was cut by 3 bases, the J end by 4 bases, with 9 bases between. From germline, CDR1 is LNHDA and CDR2 SQIVND (reference sequence). There are 13 residues in the CDR3. The CDR3 region has the DNA TGTGCCAGTAGTATTATTTCGGGCTATGGCTACACCTTC. Its protein is CASSIISGYGYTF.

The chain links TRBV3-1 (or the pseudogene TRBV3-2) to TRBJ1-4; 7 bases line up with TRBD1. This CDR3 comprises 14 residues. Trimming at V came to 1 base and at J to 8 bases, leaving 4 bases not matched to a gene. CDR1 and CDR2 (germline): LGHDT, YNNKEL (reference sequence). This chain's CDR3 is CASSQVRGQEKLFF. In DNA, the CDR3 is TGTGCCAGCAGCCAAGTGAGGGGGCAGGAAAAACTGTTTTTT.